This is a list of T cell receptor beta chains from one sample in a study of T cells in Graves' hyperthyroidism and ophthalmopathy. One entry per CDR3 protein, called by TCRdb with MiXCR from the multiplex PCR reads. This table has some 770,000 distinct CDR3 sequences, around 15% appearing once. The sample was blood. Receptors originate from a man between 18 and 29 years old with Graves' hyperthyroidism. The CDR3 runs from the conserved cysteine through the conserved F or W. A D gene is named only where the DNA matches it firmly. Some rows mark clone size as missing; the rest say once, few, many or name a class of expanded clone.

>-|TRBJ1-2|TRBV9|many
CASSVVGGSSYGYTF
TGTGCCAGCAGCGTAGTCGGGGGCTCGAGCTATGGCTACACCTTC
>TRBD2|TRBJ2-5|TRBV20-1|many
CSASGTSGRDQETQYF
TGCAGTGCTAGCGGGACTAGCGGGAGGGACCAAGAGACCCAGTACTTC
>TRBD2|TRBJ2-1|TRBV28|few
CASSHAGLAGGPRQFF
TGTGCCAGCAGTCATGCGGGACTAGCGGGAGGTCCCCGGCAGTTCTTC
>TRBD2|TRBJ2-3|TRBV6-2/TRBV6-3|many
CASSYSGLAATISTDTQYF
TGTGCCAGCAGTTACTCGGGACTAGCGGCGACTATTAGCACAGATACGCAGTATTTT
>TRBD2|TRBJ2-5|TRBV28|many
CASSLTTSGDAWTQYF
TGTGCCAGCAGTTTAACGACTAGCGGGGACGCGTGGACCCAGTACTTC
>TRBD2|TRBJ2-5|TRBV20-1|many
CSARRVAGGRVETQYF
TGCAGTGCTAGACGGGTAGCGGGAGGGAGAGTGGAGACCCAGTACTTC
>-|TRBJ2-1|TRBV9|few
CASSSLSGVSLRDEQFF
TGTGCCAGCAGCTCCCTGTCCGGCGTATCTCTGAGGGATGAGCAGTTCTTC
>-|TRBJ1-1|TRBV2|many
CASNLEGSDTEAFF
TGTGCCAGCAATCTGGAGGGATCGGACACTGAAGCTTTCTTT
>-|TRBJ1-3|TRBV11-2|-
CASSLEGHGPNTIYF
TGTGCCAGCAGCTTAGAGGGGCACGGACCGAACACCATATATTTT
>-|TRBJ2-3|TRBV28|many
CASSLWTDTQYF
TGTGCCAGCAGTTTATGGACAGATACGCAGTATTTT
>TRBD2|TRBJ2-3|TRBV7-2|many
CASSLYPSGSSKDTQYF
TGTGCCAGCAGCTTATATCCTAGCGGGAGTTCTAAAGATACGCAGTATTTT
>-|TRBJ2-2|TRBV30|-
CAWSPGQGLWTGELFF
TGTGCCTGGAGCCCCGGGCAGGGGTTGTGGACCGGGGAGCTGTTTTTT
>-|TRBJ2-7|TRBV20-1|many
CSAQARDATWLYEQYF
TGCAGTGCCCAGGCCCGGGACGCTACATGGTTGTACGAGCAGTACTTC
>-|TRBJ1-1|TRBV9|few
CASSANAEGEHTEAFF
TGTGCCAGCAGCGCAAACGCGGAGGGTGAGCACACTGAAGCTTTCTTT
>-|TRBJ1-1|TRBV9|few
CASSKQLGDTEAFF
TGTGCCAGCAGCAAACAACTTGGGGACACTGAAGCTTTCTTT
>TRBD2|TRBJ2-3|TRBV2|-
CASRTPSGTSGSTDTQYF
TGTGCCAGCAGGACCCCATCTGGGACTAGCGGAAGCACAGATACGCAGTATTTT
>TRBD2|TRBJ2-1|TRBV30|few
CAWTSVGGLAGGSYNEQFF
TGTGCCTGGACCAGTGTAGGGGGACTAGCGGGAGGGTCCTACAATGAGCAGTTCTTC
>-|TRBJ1-5|TRBV28|many
CASSSGQVSNQPQHF
TGTGCCAGCAGCTCCGGACAAGTGAGCAATCAGCCCCAGCATTTT
>TRBD1|TRBJ1-2|TRBV7-2|-
CASSLIVTGDYGYTF
TGTGCCAGCAGCTTAATAGTGACAGGGGACTATGGCTACACCTTC
>-|TRBJ2-3|TRBV3-1|many
CASSQLGETSTDTQYF
TGTGCCAGCAGCCAATTGGGGGAGACTAGCACAGATACGCAGTATTTT
>-|TRBJ1-3|TRBV6-1|few
CASSEWGIGNTIYF
TGTGCCAGCAGTGAATGGGGTATAGGAAACACCATATATTTT
>TRBD1|TRBJ2-1|TRBV5-1|-
CASSLKDRSSYNEQFF
TGCGCCAGCAGCTTGAAGGACAGGAGCTCCTACAATGAGCAGTTCTTC
>TRBD2|TRBJ2-7|TRBV7-3|many
CASSLTGGRGLAGGRGSEQYF
TGTGCCAGCAGCTTAACTGGAGGCCGAGGACTAGCGGGAGGGAGGGGCTCCGAGCAGTACTTC
>-|TRBJ2-7|TRBV28|few
CASSLWAGNYEQYF
TGTGCCAGCAGTTTATGGGCCGGGAACTACGAGCAGTACTTC
>-|TRBJ2-7|TRBV7-9|many
CASSLGGSTHYEQYF
TGTGCCAGCAGCTTAGGGGGCTCTACCCACTACGAGCAGTACTTC
>TRBD1|TRBJ1-2|TRBV28|many
CASSHDRGQGGYTF
TGTGCCAGCAGTCACGACAGGGGTCAGGGGGGCTACACCTTC
>TRBD2|TRBJ2-3|TRBV7-3|once
CASSPGGSGSRPSTDTQYF
TGTGCCAGCAGCCCCGGGGGTAGCGGGAGTCGGCCCTCAACAGATACGCAGTATTTT
>TRBD1|TRBJ1-2|TRBV12-3/TRBV12-4|many
CASSLDRVNGYTF
TGTGCCAGCAGCTTGGACAGGGTGAATGGCTACACCTTC
>-|TRBJ2-3|TRBV9|-
CASSVGRDPSTDTQYF
TGTGCCAGCAGCGTAGGAAGGGACCCGAGCACAGATACGCAGTATTTT
>TRBD2|TRBJ2-2|TRBV2|few
CASSEVGRAGELFF
TGTGCCAGCAGTGAAGTCGGGAGGGCCGGGGAGCTGTTTTTT
>TRBD1|TRBJ1-5|TRBV7-3|many
CASSLTGQANSNQPQHF
TGTGCCAGCAGCTTAACAGGACAGGCTAATAGCAATCAGCCCCAGCATTTT
>TRBD2|TRBJ2-1|TRBV20-1|few
CSARDVGAGRANNNEQFF
TGCAGTGCTAGAGATGTCGGGGCCGGGAGGGCCAACAATAATGAGCAGTTCTTC
>-|TRBJ2-1|TRBV11-1|many
CASSLGGREGEQFF
TGTGCCAGCAGCTTAGGGGGCAGGGAAGGTGAGCAGTTCTTC
>TRBD1|TRBJ2-7|TRBV4-1|few
CASSQYQGTGGTYEQYF
TGCGCCAGCAGCCAATACCAAGGGACAGGGGGCACCTACGAGCAGTACTTC
>-|TRBJ2-1|TRBV12-3/TRBV12-4|many
CASSYWTTYNEQFF
TGTGCCAGCAGTTACTGGACTACATACAATGAGCAGTTCTTC
>TRBD1|TRBJ2-5|TRBV6-9|once
CASSYLQGARETQYF
TGTGCCAGCAGTTACTTACAGGGGGCTCGAGAGACCCAGTACTTC
>-|TRBJ2-5|TRBV19|-
CASQGGGGETQYF
TGTGCCAGCCAAGGAGGGGGCGGGGAGACCCAGTACTTC
>-|TRBJ2-7|TRBV20-1|many
CSAGTSYSYEQYF
TGCAGTGCTGGGACCTCTTACTCCTACGAGCAGTACTTC
>-|TRBJ1-2|TRBV13|-
CASSSRDTLNYGYTF
TGTGCCAGCAGCTCACGGGACACACTTAACTATGGCTACACCTTC
>-|TRBJ2-4|TRBV19|-
CASSIGRTDIAKNIQYF
TGTGCCAGTAGTATAGGAAGGACAGATATAGCCAAAAACATTCAGTACTTC
>TRBD2|TRBJ2-1|TRBV6-1|many
CASSPAGARNEQFF
TGTGCCAGCTCACCAGCGGGGGCGCGTAATGAGCAGTTCTTC
>-|TRBJ2-7|TRBV5-5|few
CASSLVPGDSRYEQYF
TGTGCCAGCAGCTTGGTGCCGGGGGACTCCAGATACGAGCAGTACTTC
>TRBD1|TRBJ1-2|TRBV6-1|many
CASSLGQGINYGYTF
TGTGCCAGCAGCTTGGGACAGGGGATCAACTATGGCTACACCTTC
>TRBD1|TRBJ1-2|TRBV12-3/TRBV12-4|-
CASSSSDRGPYGYTF
TGTGCCAGCAGCTCCTCCGACAGGGGGCCTTATGGCTACACCTTC
>-|TRBJ2-3|TRBV7-9|many
CASSLEDYTQYF
TGTGCCAGCAGCTTGGAAGATTATACGCAGTATTTT
>-|TRBJ2-7|TRBV7-9|many
CASSYQIGEQYF
TGTGCCAGCAGTTATCAAATCGGCGAGCAGTACTTC
>-|TRBJ1-6|TRBV6-9|few
CASSYSLLTPLHF
TGTGCCAGCAGTTATAGTCTGTTGACACCCCTCCACTTT
>-|TRBJ2-7|TRBV18|many
CASGHGPGGVEQYF
TGTGCCAGCGGTCACGGACCAGGGGGGGTCGAGCAGTACTTC
>-|TRBJ1-5|TRBV2|many
CASRESTSSDQPQHF
TGTGCCAGCAGGGAGTCCACGAGTTCGGATCAGCCCCAGCATTTT
>TRBD1|TRBJ1-4|TRBV7-9|-
CASSPLDRGNEKLFF
TGTGCCAGCAGCCCCTTGGACAGGGGCAATGAAAAACTGTTTTTT
>TRBD2|TRBJ2-3|TRBV28|many
CASRAGGGRGTDTQYF
TGTGCCAGCAGAGCGGGGGGGGGACGAGGCACAGATACGCAGTATTTT
>-|TRBJ2-1|TRBV3-1|many
CASSRLDEQFF
TGTGCCAGCAGCCGCCTCGATGAGCAGTTCTTC
>TRBD2|TRBJ2-7|TRBV28|few
CASSLGLAGGPAGYEQYF
TGTGCCAGCAGTCTAGGACTAGCGGGAGGCCCGGCGGGCTACGAGCAGTACTTC
>-|TRBJ2-5|TRBV6-2/TRBV6-3|-
CASSYPRDAKETQYF
TGTGCCAGCAGTTACCCTCGGGACGCAAAAGAGACCCAGTACTTC
>-|TRBJ2-4|TRBV11-2|-
CASSPLRRSRSQPPIQYF
TGTGCCAGCAGCCCCCTGAGACGCTCAAGGTCCCAGCCACCCATTCAGTACTTC